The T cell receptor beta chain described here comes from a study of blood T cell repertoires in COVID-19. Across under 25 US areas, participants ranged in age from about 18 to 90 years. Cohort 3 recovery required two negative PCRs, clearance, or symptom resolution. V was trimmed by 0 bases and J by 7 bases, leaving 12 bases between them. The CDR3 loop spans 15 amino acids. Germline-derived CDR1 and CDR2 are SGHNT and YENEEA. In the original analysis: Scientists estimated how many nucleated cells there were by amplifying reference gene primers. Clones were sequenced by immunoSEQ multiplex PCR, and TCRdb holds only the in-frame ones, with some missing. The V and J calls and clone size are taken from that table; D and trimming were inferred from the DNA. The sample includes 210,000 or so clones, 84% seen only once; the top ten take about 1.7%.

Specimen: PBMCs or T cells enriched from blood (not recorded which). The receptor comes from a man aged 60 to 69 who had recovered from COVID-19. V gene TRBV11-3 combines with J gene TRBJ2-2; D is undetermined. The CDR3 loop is CASSLDNAAGGELFF. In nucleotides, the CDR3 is TGTGCCAGCAGCTTAGATAACGCGGCCGGCGGGGAGCTGTTTTTT.